The T cell receptor (beta chain) under discussion was sequenced for a study of blood T cell repertoires in COVID-19. Germline V lookup: CDR1 MRHNA, CDR2 SNTAGT. CDR3 length: 15 residues. The V and J ends lost 6 bases and 0 bases respectively, with 9 bases between them. Here immunoSEQ multiplex PCR was the method, and the copy in TCRdb shows in-frame clones only, minus some. This sample has fewer than 30,000 clones; approximately 84% occur once, and the top ten carry about 15%. The TCR sequence derives from a man between 65 and 85 years old with active COVID-19. What was sequenced was peripheral blood. The rearrangement links TRBV6-4 to TRBJ2-6, with D maybe TRBD1 (6 bases). As DNA, the CDR3 is TGTGCCAGCAGACAAGGGGGCTCTGGGGCCAACGTCCTGACTTTC. The encoded protein is CASRQGGSGANVLTF.